This record covers a single T cell receptor beta chain. A read error may be the cause here, since a much bigger clone is one base away. TCRdb ran MiXCR on the reads and lists one entry per CDR3 protein. This table holds 200,000 to 300,000 distinct CDR3 sequences, less than 35% found once. This record comes from a study of kidney transplant recipient with SARS-CoV-2 infection. The V gene's germline CDR1 is SGHRS and CDR2 YFSETQ. V shed 4 bases and J 3 bases; nucleotides not matched to a gene: 8. There are 15 residues in the CDR3. V is TRBV5-1 and J is TRBJ2-5; 8 positions match TRBD1. The source is a male patient aged 25-45 years who had COVID-19 and was a kidney transplant recipient. Some T cells may arise from the graft donor. The specimen was a blood sample, collected at baseline and on day 111 from a kidney transplant recipient. The CDR3 sequence is CASSPGKTGEETQYF. The CDR3 DNA follows: TGCGCCAGCAGCCCGGGAAAGACAGGGGAAGAGACCCAGTACTTC.